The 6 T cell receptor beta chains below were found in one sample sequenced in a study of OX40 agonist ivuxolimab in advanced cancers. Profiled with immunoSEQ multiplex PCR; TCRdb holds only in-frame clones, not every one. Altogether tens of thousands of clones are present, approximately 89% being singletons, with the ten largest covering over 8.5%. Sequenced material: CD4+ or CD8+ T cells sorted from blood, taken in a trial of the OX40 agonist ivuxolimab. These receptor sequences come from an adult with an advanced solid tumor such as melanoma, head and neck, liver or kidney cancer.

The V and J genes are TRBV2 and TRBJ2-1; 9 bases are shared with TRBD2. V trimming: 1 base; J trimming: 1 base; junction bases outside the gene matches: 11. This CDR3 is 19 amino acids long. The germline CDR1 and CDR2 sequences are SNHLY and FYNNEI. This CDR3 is CASSEDWGRLADSYNEQFF. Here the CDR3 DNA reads TGTGCCAGCAGTGAAGATTGGGGTAGACTAGCGGATTCCTACAATGAGCAGTTCTTC.

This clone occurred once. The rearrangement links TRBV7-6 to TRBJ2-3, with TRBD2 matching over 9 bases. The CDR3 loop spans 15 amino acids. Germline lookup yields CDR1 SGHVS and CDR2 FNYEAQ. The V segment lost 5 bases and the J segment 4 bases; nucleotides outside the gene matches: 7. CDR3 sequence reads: CASSPLAGVADTQYF. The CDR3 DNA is TGTGCCAGCAGCCCTTTAGCGGGAGTAGCAGATACGCAGTATTTT.

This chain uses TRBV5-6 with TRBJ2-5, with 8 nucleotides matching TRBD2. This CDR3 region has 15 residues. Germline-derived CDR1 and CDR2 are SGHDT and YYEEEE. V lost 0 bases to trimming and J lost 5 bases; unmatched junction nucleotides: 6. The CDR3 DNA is TGTGCCAGCAGCTTGGCCCGAGCGGGAGTGGAGACCCAGTACTTC. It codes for CASSLARAGVETQYF.

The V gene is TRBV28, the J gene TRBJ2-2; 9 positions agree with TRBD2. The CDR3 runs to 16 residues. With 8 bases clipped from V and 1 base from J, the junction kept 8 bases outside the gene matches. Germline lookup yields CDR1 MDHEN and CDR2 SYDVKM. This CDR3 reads CASLNLLAGNTGELFF. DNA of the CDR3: TGTGCCAGCCTCAACTTACTAGCGGGGAACACCGGGGAGCTGTTTTTT.

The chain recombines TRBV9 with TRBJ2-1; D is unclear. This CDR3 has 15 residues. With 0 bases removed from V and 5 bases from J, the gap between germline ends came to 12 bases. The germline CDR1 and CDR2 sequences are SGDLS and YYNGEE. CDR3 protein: CASSVGSNPNNEQFF. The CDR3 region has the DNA TGTGCCAGCAGCGTAGGCAGTAACCCAAACAATGAGCAGTTCTTC.

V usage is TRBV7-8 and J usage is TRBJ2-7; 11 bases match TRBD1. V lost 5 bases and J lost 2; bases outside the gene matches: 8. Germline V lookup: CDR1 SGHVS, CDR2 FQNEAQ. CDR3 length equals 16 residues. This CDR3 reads CASSRTGQGATYEQYF. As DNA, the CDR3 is TGTGCCAGCAGCCGTACCGGACAGGGGGCGACCTACGAGCAGTACTTC.